Each of the 8 T cell receptor beta chains below was sequenced from the same sample in a study of shared clonotypes between healthy human individuals. The method was immunoSEQ multiplex PCR; TCRdb's version includes in-frame clones alone and lacks a portion of them. The sample shows approximately 500,000 clones, 90% to 97% of them seen only once. Sequencing was carried out using naive CD4+ T cells sorted from blood. Subset: CD45RA+ positively selected. These receptors all come from a woman in her 30s in good health.

The genes are TRBV15 and TRBJ2-2; 7 nucleotides match TRBD2. The junction had 14 bases not matched to a gene; V was cut back by 4 bases and J by 6 bases. The CDR3 runs 17 residues. Germline V gene lookup returns CDR1 LNHNV and CDR2 YYDKDF (reference sequence). The CDR3 protein is CATSIKSRTSIAGELFF. As DNA, the CDR3 is TGTGCCACCAGCATCAAGTCCCGGACTAGTATCGCCGGGGAGCTGTTTTTT. The full variable domain, with the rest looked up from reference TRBV15 and TRBJ2-2, is DAMVIQNPRYQVTQFGKPVTLSCSQTLNHNVMYWYQQKSSQAPKLLFHYYDKDFNNEADTPDNFQSRRPNTSFCFLDIRSPGLGDTAMYLCATSIKSRTSIAGELFFGEGSRLTVL.

This sequence joins TRBV5-1 and TRBJ2-3; 8 bases are a match to TRBD2. The CDR3 contains 16 residues. The V and J ends lost 3 bases and 0 bases, in that order; junction bases with no gene match: 6. Germline assignment: CDR1 SGHRS and CDR2 YFSETQ. The CDR3 region has the DNA TGCGCCAGCAGCTCCCTAGCGGGCACGAGCACAGATACGCAGTATTTT. It yields the protein CASSSLAGTSTDTQYF.

This chain uses TRBV28 with TRBJ1-5; 9 bases fit TRBD1. V was pared by 5 bases and J by 2 bases, with 7 bases of the junction left unmatched. Per germline, CDR1 MDHEN and CDR2 SYDVKM. This CDR3 spans 16 amino acids. The CDR3 spells CASSRQGETRNQPQHF. The CDR3 coding sequence is TGTGCCAGCAGTAGACAGGGGGAGACGCGCAATCAGCCCCAGCATTTT.

This chain links TRBV19 with TRBJ2-7; TRBD2 matches 7 bases. The trim removed 4 bases at V and 3 bases at J, leaving 6 bases unmatched. The CDR3 sequence is 14 residues long. Germline-derived CDR1 and CDR2 are LNHDA and SQIVND (reference sequence). Here the CDR3 DNA reads TGTGCCAGTAGTAGGGGACTACCGCGCTACGAGCAGTACTTC. Protein product: CASSRGLPRYEQYF.

The V gene is TRBV5-1, the J gene TRBJ2-2, with D tentatively TRBD2 (6 bases). Germline V CDR1 and CDR2: SGHRS, YFSETQ. The CDR3 has 13 amino acids. V lost 6 bases, J lost 6 bases, and 12 bases lay in between. In DNA, the CDR3 is TGCGCCAGCACCGCCGGGGAGGCCGGGGAGCTGTTTTTT. It yields the protein CASTAGEAGELFF.

This rearrangement joins TRBV5-1 to TRBJ1-5; D uncertain. This CDR3 is built from 15 residues. The V and J ends lost 0 bases and 6 bases respectively, with 13 bases between them. CDR1 and CDR2 (germline): SGHRS, YFSETQ. CDR3 sequence: CASSLGPSTGQPQHF. The CDR3 DNA follows: TGCGCCAGCAGCTTGGGGCCCTCCACTGGTCAGCCCCAGCATTTT. The full variable domain, with the rest looked up from reference TRBV5-1 and TRBJ1-5, is KAGVTQTPRYLIKTRGQQVTLSCSPISGHRSVSWYQQTPGQGLQFLFEYFSETQRNKGNFPGRFSGRQFSNSRSEMNVSTLELGDSALYLCASSLGPSTGQPQHFGDGTRLSIL.

This rearrangement joins TRBV4-1 to TRBJ2-3; 13 bases agree with TRBD2. This CDR3 region has 14 residues. V shed 3 bases, J shed 10 bases, and the junction held 4 bases outside the gene matches. Germline CDR1 and CDR2: MGHRA and YSYEKL. In nucleotides, the CDR3 is TGCGCCAGCAGCCACGGGACTAGCGGGAAACCGCAGTATTTT. It is translated as CASSHGTSGKPQYF.

This sequence joins TRBV2 and TRBJ2-2; 7 nucleotides align to TRBD2. CDR3 length equals 16 residues. J lost 4 bases, V lost 3 bases, and 8 bases had no gene match. Germline loops: CDR1 SNHLY, CDR2 FYNNEI. The CDR3 DNA reads TGTGCCAGCAGTGAGATGCTAGCGGCCCTCACCGGGGAGCTGTTTTTT. Its protein is CASSEMLAALTGELFF.